Each of the 4 T cell receptor beta chains below was sequenced from the same sample in a study of blood T cell repertoires in COVID-19. Profiled with immunoSEQ multiplex PCR; TCRdb holds only in-frame clones, not every one. This sample has approximately 170,000 clones, with more than 75% found just once. The source material was peripheral blood. These receptors came from a man aged 60-69 years with active or convalescent COVID-19.

This clone was seen only once. The chain uses TRBV19 and TRBJ1-2, with TRBD1 as a possible D gene (6 bases). The ends were cut back, 3 bases at V and 4 bases at J, with 12 bases in the middle. The CDR3 spans 14 residues. Per the germline V gene, CDR1 is LNHDA and CDR2 is SQIVND (reference sequence). Here the CDR3 DNA reads TGTGCCAGTAGTATCCCACAGGGTGGCTATGGCTACACCTTC. This encodes CASSIPQGGYGYTF. Full variable domain (remainder filled in from reference TRBV19 and TRBJ1-2): DGGITQSPKYLFRKEGQNVTLSCEQNLNHDAMYWYRQDPGQGLRLIYYSQIVNDFQKGDIAEGYSVSREKKESFPLTVTSAQKNPTAFYLCASSIPQGGYGYTFGSGTRLTVV.

This clone was counted many times. The chain couples TRBV4-1 to TRBJ1-5, with D unresolved. Trimming removed 1 base at V and 0 bases at J, with 10 bases between. The germline CDR1 and CDR2 sequences are MGHRA and YSYEKL. The CDR3 is made up of 16 amino acids. The CDR3 reads CASSQGAGNSNQPQHF. DNA of the CDR3: TGCGCCAGCAGCCAAGGCGCGGGGAATAGCAATCAGCCCCAGCATTTT.

This chain connects TRBV19 to TRBJ2-5; perhaps TRBD1 as D (6 bases). CDR3 size: 14 residues. V lost 4 bases, J lost 6 bases, and 15 bases lay in between. CDR1 and CDR2 (germline): LNHDA, SQIVND (reference sequence). CDR3 bases: TGTGCCAGTAGTACCGGACAGCTTGGACAGACCCAGTACTTC. Encoded protein: CASSTGQLGQTQYF.

V gene TRBV9 combines with J gene TRBJ2-1; 12 bases align to TRBD2. This CDR3 is 18 amino acids long. V dropped 3 bases and J dropped 7; count of bases not matched to a gene: 14. CDR1 is SGDLS and CDR2 is YYNGEE in the germline V gene. This CDR3 reads CASSARTSGTLMGNEQFF. CDR3 nucleotide sequence: TGTGCCAGCAGCGCCCGGACTAGCGGGACCCTCATGGGGAATGAGCAGTTCTTC.